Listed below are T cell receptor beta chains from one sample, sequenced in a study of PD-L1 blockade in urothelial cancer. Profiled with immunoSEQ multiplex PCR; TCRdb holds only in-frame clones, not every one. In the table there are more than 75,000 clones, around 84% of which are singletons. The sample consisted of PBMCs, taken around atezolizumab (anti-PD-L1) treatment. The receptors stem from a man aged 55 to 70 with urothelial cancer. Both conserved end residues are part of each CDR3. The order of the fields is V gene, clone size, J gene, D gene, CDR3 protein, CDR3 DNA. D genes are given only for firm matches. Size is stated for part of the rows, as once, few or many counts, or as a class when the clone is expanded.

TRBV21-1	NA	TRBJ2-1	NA	CASSKEAGGRSYNEQFF	TGTGCCAGCAGCAAGGAGGCAGGGGGTAGATCCTACAATGAGCAGTTCTTC
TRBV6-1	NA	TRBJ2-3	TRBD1	CASREGQGVTDTQYF	TGTGCCAGCAGGGAAGGACAGGGAGTCACAGATACGCAGTATTTT
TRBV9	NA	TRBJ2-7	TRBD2	CASSPQRDPSYEQYF	TGTGCCAGCAGCCCCCAGCGGGATCCCTCCTACGAGCAGTACTTC
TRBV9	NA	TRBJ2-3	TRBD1	CASSAGQGKLDTQYF	TGTGCCAGCAGCGCCGGACAGGGAAAGTTGGATACGCAGTATTTT
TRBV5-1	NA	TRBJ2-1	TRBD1	CASSRGQAYNEQFF	TGCGCCAGCAGCCGGGGACAGGCCTACAATGAGCAGTTCTTC
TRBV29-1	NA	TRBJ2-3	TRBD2	CSVTLTSGGATDTQYF	TGCAGCGTAACCCTGACTAGCGGGGGGGCCACAGATACGCAGTATTTT
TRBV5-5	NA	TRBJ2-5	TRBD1	CASSLQGAETQYF	TGTGCCAGCAGCTTACAGGGGGCAGAGACCCAGTACTTC
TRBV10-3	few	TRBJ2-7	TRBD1	CAISESGQGANEQYF	TGTGCCATCAGTGAGTCGGGACAGGGGGCGAACGAGCAGTACTTC
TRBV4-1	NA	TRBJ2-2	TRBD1	CASSQGTGAGELFF	TGCGCCAGCAGCCAAGGGACAGGAGCCGGGGAGCTGTTTTTT
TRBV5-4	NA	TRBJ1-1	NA	CASSFGRIDTEAFF	TGTGCCAGCAGCTTCGGCAGGATCGACACTGAAGCTTTCTTT
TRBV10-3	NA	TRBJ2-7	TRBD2	CAISESPLRSGSYEQYF	TGTGCCATCAGTGAGTCTCCACTCCGTAGCGGGTCCTACGAGCAGTACTTC
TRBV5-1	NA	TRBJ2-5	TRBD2	CASSLEGTIQETQYF	TGCGCCAGCAGCTTGGAGGGGACTATCCAAGAGACCCAGTACTTC
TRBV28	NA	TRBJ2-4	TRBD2	CASSGASGSIQNIQYF	TGTGCCAGCTCGGGGGCTAGCGGGAGTATCCAAAACATTCAGTACTTC
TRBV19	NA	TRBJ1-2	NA	CASSFRRGYGYTF	TGTGCCAGTAGTTTCCGACGAGGCTATGGCTACACCTTC
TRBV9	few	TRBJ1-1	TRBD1	CASSVTGRTEAFF	TGTGCCAGCAGCGTGACAGGGAGGACTGAAGCTTTCTTT
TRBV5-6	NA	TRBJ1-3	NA	CASRRSRLSGNTIYF	TGTGCCAGCAGACGGAGTCGCCTCTCTGGAAACACCATATATTTT
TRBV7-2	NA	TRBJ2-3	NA	CASSLVASGADTQYF	TGTGCCAGCAGCTTAGTAGCCAGCGGCGCAGATACGCAGTATTTT
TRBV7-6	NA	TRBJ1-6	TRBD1	CASSLRQGAYNSPLHF	TGTGCCAGCAGCTTGAGACAGGGGGCTTATAATTCACCCCTCCACTTT
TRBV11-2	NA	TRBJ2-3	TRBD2	CASTQAGGPGDTQYF	TGTGCCAGCACCCAAGCGGGGGGGCCGGGAGATACGCAGTATTTT
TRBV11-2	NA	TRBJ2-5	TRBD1	CASSPRGTGGETQYF	TGTGCCAGCAGCCCCCGTGGGACAGGGGGAGAGACCCAGTACTTC
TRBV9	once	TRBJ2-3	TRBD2	CASSLTSGTDTQYF	TGTGCCAGCAGCTTGACTAGCGGCACAGATACGCAGTATTTT
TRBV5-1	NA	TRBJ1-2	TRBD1	CASSSGQGAGYGYTF	TGCGCCAGCAGCTCCGGACAGGGGGCTGGCTATGGCTACACCTTC
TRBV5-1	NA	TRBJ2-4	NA	CASSPLGAKNIQYF	TGCGCCAGCAGCCCCCTGGGGGCAAAAAACATTCAGTACTTC
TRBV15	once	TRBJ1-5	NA	CATSGAAYREGQPQHF	TGTGCCACCAGTGGAGCGGCCTATCGGGAGGGCCAGCCCCAGCATTTT
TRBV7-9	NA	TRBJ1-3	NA	CASSRDRPSGNTIYF	TGTGCCAGCAGTCGCGACAGACCCTCTGGAAACACCATATATTTT
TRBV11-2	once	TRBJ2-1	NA	CASSLDSLGQGSLNEQFF	TGTGCCAGCAGCTTAGATAGTCTTGGGCAGGGGTCTTTAAATGAGCAGTTCTTC
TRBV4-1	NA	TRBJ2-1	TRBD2	CASSQMGLAGSDEQFF	TGCGCCAGCAGCCAAATGGGACTAGCGGGATCCGATGAGCAGTTCTTC
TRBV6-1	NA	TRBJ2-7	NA	CASRDIFYEQYF	TGTGCCAGCAGAGACATCTTCTACGAGCAGTACTTC
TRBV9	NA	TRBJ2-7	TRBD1	CASSGRDSSYEQYF	TGTGCCAGCAGCGGAAGGGACAGCTCCTACGAGCAGTACTTC
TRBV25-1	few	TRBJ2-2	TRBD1	CASKPGTGNTGELFF	TGTGCCAGCAAACCCGGGACAGGGAATACCGGGGAGCTGTTTTTT
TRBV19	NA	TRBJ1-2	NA	CASSTSGSVYGYTF	TGTGCCAGTAGTACTTCAGGGTCAGTCTATGGCTACACCTTC
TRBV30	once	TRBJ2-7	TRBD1	CAWREGGRTHEQYF	TGTGCCTGGAGGGAAGGGGGCCGGACCCACGAGCAGTACTTC
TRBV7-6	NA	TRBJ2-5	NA	CASSLMIASAQETQYF	TGTGCCAGCAGCTTAATGATAGCCAGCGCCCAAGAGACCCAGTACTTC
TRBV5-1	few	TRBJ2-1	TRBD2	CASSLDSGGNEQFF	TGCGCCAGCAGCTTGGATAGCGGGGGCAATGAGCAGTTCTTC
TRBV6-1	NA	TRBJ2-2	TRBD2	CASSVQSGLGLRAGELFF	TGTGCCAGCAGTGTTCAATCGGGCCTGGGACTAAGGGCCGGGGAGCTGTTTTTT
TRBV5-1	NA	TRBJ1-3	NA	CASSRREVVTSGNTIYF	TGCGCCAGCAGCCGGAGGGAGGTGGTGACCTCTGGAAACACCATATATTTT
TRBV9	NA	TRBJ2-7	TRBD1	CASSAGQSLSYEQYF	TGTGCCAGCAGCGCGGGACAGAGCCTCTCCTACGAGCAGTACTTC
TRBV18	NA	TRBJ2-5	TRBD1	CASQRQGQETQYF	TGTGCCAGCCAAAGACAGGGCCAAGAGACCCAGTACTTC
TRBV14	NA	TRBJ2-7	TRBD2	CASSQEGPGLAVLYEQYF	TGTGCCAGCAGCCAAGAAGGGCCCGGACTAGCGGTACTCTACGAGCAGTACTTC
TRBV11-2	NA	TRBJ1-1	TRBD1	CASSDRGLTEAFF	TGTGCCAGCAGCGACAGGGGGCTCACTGAAGCTTTCTTT
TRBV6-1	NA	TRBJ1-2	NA	CASTLRGVGGYTF	TGTGCCAGCACTCTCCGGGGGGTCGGTGGCTACACCTTC
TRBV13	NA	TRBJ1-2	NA	CASSLPAGRNGYTF	TGTGCCAGCAGCTTACCGGCGGGGCGAAATGGCTACACCTTC
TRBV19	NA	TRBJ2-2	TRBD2	CASSALAGGNTGELFF	TGTGCCAGTAGTGCCCTAGCGGGAGGGAACACCGGGGAGCTGTTTTTT
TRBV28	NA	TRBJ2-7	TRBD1	CASSFGTGNYEQYF	TGTGCCAGCAGTTTCGGGACAGGGAACTACGAGCAGTACTTC
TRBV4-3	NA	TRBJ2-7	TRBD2	CASSQVIAGLISYEQYF	TGCGCCAGCAGCCAAGTAATAGCGGGCCTGATCTCCTACGAGCAGTACTTC
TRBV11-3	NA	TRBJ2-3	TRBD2	CASSLDRGLAATQYF	TGTGCCAGCAGCTTAGATCGGGGACTAGCAGCTACGCAGTATTTT
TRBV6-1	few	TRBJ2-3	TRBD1	CASSELDRGFTDTQYF	TGTGCCAGCAGTGAACTGGACAGGGGTTTTACAGATACGCAGTATTTT